This T cell receptor beta chain derives from a study of CD8 T cells in ankylosing spondylitis. Notes on the study in general: Within ankylosing spondylitis blood, a TCR beta motif made up of seven to nine highly homologous variants appeared to be characteristic.

In its sample, this clonotype was seen a few times. Its specificity is not known. The CDR3 runs to 15 residues. Germline-derived CDR1 and CDR2 are SEHNR and FQNEAQ (reference sequence). V lost 5 bases to trimming and J lost 4 bases; unmatched junction nucleotides: 8. TCRdb reprocessed the 5' RACE reads with MiXCR, giving one entry per CDR3 protein. Among some 220,000 distinct CDR3 sequences listed, around 7.9% were seen once. This sequence joins TRBV7-9 and TRBJ2-1; 7 bases line up with TRBD2. Sequenced sample: blood, either unsorted or a sorted T cell fraction (not recorded which). The receptor was derived from a male donor with ankylosing spondylitis. The CDR3 is CASSPVAGKYNEQFF. The CDR3 bases are TGTGCCAGCAGCCCGGTAGCGGGCAAGTACAATGAGCAGTTCTTC.